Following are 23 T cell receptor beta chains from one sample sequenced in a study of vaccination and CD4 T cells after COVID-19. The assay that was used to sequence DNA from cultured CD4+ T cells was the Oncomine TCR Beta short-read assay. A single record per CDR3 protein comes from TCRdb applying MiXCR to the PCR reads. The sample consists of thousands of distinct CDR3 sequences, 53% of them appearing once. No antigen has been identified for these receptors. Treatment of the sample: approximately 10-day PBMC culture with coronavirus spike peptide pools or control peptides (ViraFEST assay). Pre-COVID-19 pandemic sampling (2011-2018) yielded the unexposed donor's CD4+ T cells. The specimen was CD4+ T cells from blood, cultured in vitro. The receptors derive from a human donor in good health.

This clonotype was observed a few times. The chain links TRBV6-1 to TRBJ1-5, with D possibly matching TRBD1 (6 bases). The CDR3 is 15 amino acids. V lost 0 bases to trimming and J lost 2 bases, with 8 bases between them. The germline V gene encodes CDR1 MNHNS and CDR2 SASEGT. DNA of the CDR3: TGTGCCAGCAGTGAAGCGGCAGGGGGCAATCAGCCCCAGCATTTT. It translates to CASSEAAGGNQPQHF.

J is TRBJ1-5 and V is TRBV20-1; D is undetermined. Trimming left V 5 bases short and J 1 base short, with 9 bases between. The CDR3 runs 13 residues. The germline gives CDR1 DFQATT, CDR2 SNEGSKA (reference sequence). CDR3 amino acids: CSAGRESNQPQHF. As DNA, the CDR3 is TGCAGTGCTGGGAGGGAGAGCAATCAGCCCCAGCATTTT.

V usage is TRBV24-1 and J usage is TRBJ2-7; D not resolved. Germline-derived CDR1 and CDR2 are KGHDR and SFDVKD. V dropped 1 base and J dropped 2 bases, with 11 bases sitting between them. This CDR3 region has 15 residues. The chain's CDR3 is CATSDLVGKTYEQYF. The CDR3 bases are TGTGCCACCAGTGATTTAGTAGGCAAGACCTACGAGCAGTACTTC.

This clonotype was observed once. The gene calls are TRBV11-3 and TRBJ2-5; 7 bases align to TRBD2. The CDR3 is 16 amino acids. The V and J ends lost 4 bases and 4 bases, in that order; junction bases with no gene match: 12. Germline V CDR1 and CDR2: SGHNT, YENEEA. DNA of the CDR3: TGTGCCAGCAGCTCGCGTCGAGCGGGGCTGTCAGAGACCCAGTACTTC. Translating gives CASSSRRAGLSETQYF. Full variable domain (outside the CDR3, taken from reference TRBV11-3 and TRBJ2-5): EAGVVQSPRYKIIEKKQPVAFWCNPISGHNTLYWYLQNLGQGPELLIRYENEEAVDDSQLPKDRFSAERLKGVDSTLKIQPAELGDSAVYLCASSSRRAGLSETQYFGPGTRLLVL.

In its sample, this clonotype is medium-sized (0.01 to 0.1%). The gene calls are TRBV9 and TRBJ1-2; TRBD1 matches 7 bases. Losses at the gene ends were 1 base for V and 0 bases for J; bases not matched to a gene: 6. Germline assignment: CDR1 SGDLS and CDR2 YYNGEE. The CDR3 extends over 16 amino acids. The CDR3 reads CASSVYDRVSNYGYTF. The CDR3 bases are TGTGCCAGCAGCGTATATGACAGGGTATCTAACTATGGCTACACCTTC.

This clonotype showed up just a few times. In DNA form, the CDR3 reads TGCGCCACCCTAAGAACAGGGCCCGTCTTCTACAATGAGCAGTTCTTC. It translates to CATLRTGPVFYNEQFF. This rearrangement joins TRBV10-1 to TRBJ2-1; perhaps TRBD1 as D (6 bases). The CDR3 has 16 amino acids. Germline CDR1 WNHNN, CDR2 SYGVQD (reference sequence). V was shortened by 10 bases and J by 3 bases, with 22 bases between the two germline ends.

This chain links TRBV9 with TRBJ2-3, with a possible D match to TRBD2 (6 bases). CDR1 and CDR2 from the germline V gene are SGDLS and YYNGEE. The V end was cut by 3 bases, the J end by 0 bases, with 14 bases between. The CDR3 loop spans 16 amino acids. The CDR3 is CASSDLGGGSTDTQYF. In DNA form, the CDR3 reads TGTGCCAGCAGCGACCTGGGAGGAGGGAGCACAGATACGCAGTATTTT.

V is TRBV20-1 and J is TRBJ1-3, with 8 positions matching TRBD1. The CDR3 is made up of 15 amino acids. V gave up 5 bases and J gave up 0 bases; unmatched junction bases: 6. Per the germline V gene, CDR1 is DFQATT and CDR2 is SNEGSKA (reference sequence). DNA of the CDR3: TGCAGTGCTGAGGACAGGGCGAGCTCTGGAAACACCATATATTTT. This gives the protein CSAEDRASSGNTIYF.

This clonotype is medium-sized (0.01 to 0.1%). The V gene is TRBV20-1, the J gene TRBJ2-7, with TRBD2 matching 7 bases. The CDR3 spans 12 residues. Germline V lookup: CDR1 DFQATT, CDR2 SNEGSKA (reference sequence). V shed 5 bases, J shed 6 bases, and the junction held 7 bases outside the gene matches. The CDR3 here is CSAGLGPSEQYF. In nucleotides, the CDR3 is TGCAGTGCTGGACTAGGCCCCTCCGAGCAGTACTTC.

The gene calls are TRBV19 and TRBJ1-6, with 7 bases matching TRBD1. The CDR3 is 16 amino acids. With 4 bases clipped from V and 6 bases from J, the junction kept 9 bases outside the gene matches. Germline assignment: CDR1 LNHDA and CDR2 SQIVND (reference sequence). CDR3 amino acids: CASSRQGIEVNSPLHF. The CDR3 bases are TGTGCCAGTAGTAGACAGGGAATCGAGGTTAATTCACCCCTCCACTTT.

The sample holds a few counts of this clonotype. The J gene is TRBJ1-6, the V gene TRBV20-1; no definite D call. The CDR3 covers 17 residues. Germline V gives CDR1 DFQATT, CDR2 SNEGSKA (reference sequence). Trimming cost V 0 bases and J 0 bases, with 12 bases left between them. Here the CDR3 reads CSARDLARSSYNSPLHF. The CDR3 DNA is TGCAGTGCTAGAGATTTGGCCAGGAGCTCCTATAATTCACCCCTCCACTTT.

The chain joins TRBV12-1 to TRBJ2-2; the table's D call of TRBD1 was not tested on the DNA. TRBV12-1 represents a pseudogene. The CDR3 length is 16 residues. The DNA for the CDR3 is TGTGCCAGCAGCCCGCCCCCGCTCCAGAACACCGGGGAGCTGTTTTTT. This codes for CASSPPPLQNTGELFF.

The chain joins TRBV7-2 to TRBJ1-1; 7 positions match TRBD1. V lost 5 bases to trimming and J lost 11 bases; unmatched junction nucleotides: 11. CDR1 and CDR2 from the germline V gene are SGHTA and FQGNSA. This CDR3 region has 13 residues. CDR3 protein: CASSRDSLKLAFF. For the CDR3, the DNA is TGTGCCAGCAGCCGGGACAGCCTGAAGTTGGCTTTCTTT.

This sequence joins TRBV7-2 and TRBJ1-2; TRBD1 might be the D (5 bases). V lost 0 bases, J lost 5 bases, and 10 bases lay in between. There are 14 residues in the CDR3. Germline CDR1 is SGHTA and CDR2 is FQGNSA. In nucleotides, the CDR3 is TGTGCCAGCAGCTTAGCGCAGGGACGGTATGGCTACACCTTC. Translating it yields CASSLAQGRYGYTF.

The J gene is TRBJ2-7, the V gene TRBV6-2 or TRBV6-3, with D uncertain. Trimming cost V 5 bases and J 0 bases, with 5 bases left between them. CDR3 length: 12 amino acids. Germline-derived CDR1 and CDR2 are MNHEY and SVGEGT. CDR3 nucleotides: TGTGCCAGCAGTCGGAGCTCCTACGAGCAGTACTTC. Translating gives CASSRSSYEQYF.

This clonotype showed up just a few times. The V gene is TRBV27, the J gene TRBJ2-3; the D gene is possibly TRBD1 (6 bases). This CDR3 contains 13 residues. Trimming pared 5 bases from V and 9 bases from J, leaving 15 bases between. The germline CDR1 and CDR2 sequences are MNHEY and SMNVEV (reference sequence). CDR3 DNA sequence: TGTGCCAGCAGTACCGGGACATTGGGAACGCAGTATTTT. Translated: CASSTGTLGTQYF.

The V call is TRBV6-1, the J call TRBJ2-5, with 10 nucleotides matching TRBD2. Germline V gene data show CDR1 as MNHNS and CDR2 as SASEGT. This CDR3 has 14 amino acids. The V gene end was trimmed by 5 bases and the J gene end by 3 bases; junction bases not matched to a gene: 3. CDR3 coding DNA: TGTGCCAGCAGTAGCGGGGGGGCTGAAGAGACCCAGTACTTC. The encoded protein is CASSSGGAEETQYF.

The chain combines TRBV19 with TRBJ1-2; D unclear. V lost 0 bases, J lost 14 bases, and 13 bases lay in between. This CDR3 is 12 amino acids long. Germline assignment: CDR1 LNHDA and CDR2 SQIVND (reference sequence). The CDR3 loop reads CASSIESTGLTF. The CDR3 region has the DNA TGTGCCAGTAGTATAGAGAGCACGGGCTTGACCTTC.

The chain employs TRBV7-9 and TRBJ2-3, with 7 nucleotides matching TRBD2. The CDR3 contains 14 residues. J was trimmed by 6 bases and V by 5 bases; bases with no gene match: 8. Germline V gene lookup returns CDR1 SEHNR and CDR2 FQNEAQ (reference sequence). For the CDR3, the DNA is TGTGCCAGCAGCCCTGGGGGGGGGTCGGATACGCAGTATTTT. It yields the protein CASSPGGGSDTQYF.

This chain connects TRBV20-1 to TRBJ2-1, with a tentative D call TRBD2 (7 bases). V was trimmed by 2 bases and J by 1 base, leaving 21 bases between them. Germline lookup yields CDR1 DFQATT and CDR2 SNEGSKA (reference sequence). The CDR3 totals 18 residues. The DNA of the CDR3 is TGCAGTGCTAGATCCCCGGGGGGCGCCCCAGGGTCCTACAATGAGCAGTTCTTC. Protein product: CSARSPGGAPGSYNEQFF.

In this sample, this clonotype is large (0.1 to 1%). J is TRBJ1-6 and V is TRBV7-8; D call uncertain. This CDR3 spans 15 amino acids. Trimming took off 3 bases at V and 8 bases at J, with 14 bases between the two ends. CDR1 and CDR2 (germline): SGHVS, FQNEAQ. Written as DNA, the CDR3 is TGTGCCAGCAGCTTTCGGTGGGAACGGGATTCACCCCTCCACTTT. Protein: CASSFRWERDSPLHF.

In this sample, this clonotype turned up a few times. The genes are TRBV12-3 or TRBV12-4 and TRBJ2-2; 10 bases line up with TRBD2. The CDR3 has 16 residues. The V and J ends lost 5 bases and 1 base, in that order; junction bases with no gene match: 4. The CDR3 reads CASSRRLAGNTGELFF. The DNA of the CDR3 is TGTGCCAGCAGTAGGCGACTAGCGGGGAACACCGGGGAGCTGTTTTTT.

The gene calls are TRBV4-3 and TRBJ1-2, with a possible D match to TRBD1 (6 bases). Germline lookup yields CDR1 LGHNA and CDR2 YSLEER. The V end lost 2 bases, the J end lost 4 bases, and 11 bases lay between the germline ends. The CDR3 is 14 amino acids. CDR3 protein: CASSQSRGPYGYTF. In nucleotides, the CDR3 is TGCGCCAGCAGCCAAAGTCGGGGGCCCTATGGCTACACCTTC.